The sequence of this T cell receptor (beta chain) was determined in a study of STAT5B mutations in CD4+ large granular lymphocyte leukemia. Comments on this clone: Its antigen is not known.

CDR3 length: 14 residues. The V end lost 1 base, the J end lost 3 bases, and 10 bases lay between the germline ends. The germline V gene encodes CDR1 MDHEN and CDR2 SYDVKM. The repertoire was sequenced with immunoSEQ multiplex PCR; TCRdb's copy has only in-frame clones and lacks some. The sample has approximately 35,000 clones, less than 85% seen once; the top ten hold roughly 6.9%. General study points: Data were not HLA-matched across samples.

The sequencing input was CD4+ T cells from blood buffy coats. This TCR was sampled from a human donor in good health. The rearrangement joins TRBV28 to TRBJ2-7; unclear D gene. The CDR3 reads CASSLLGSHYEQYF. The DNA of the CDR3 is TGTGCCAGCAGTTTATTGGGCTCTCACTACGAGCAGTACTTC.